This T cell receptor beta chain comes out of a study of blood T cell repertoires in COVID-19. Study-level background: Sample material is recorded as cDNA or gDNA derived from T cells, B-cell-depleted T cells, or PBMCs.

In the original processing: Using reference gene primer amplification, nucleated cell counts were estimated. Assay: immunoSEQ multiplex PCR; the TCRdb copy retains only in-frame clones and omits some. V, J and clone size were drawn from that table, and D and trimming were deduced from the DNA. The table shows approximately 71,000 clones, with about 86% occurring only once. V trimming: 3 bases; J trimming: 4 bases; junction bases outside the gene matches: 6. Germline values: CDR1 SGHRS, CDR2 YFSETQ. The CDR3 consists of 15 residues. V and J are TRBV5-1 and TRBJ2-3; TRBD2 matches 9 bases. The sequence was collected from a man in his fifties or sixties with acute or convalescent COVID-19. The material sequenced was peripheral blood. CDR3 amino acids: CASSSRAGGSDTQYF. The CDR3 nucleotides are TGCGCCAGCAGCTCTCGGGCGGGGGGGTCAGATACGCAGTATTTT.